This entry concerns a single T cell receptor (beta chain). This record belongs to a study of blood T cell repertoires in COVID-19. Trimming pared 5 bases from V and 4 bases from J, leaving 11 bases between. The CDR3 is 13 amino acids. Germline V gene data show CDR1 as SNHLY and CDR2 as FYNNEI. Sequencing was performed with immunoSEQ multiplex PCR; in TCRdb, only in-frame clones are kept and a portion is missing. The sample contains about 410,000 clones, roughly 88% of which appear only once. This TCR was recovered from a woman aged 25 to 39 with active or convalescent COVID-19. This sequence joins TRBV2 and TRBJ1-2, with a weak D call TRBD1 (5 bases). Sequencing used peripheral blood. This CDR3 is CASSMGPRYGYTF. In DNA, the CDR3 is TGTGCCAGCAGTATGGGGCCCCGCTATGGCTACACCTTC.